These 32 T cell receptor beta chains were sequenced from one sample in a study of glioma-infiltrating T cells. Using RNA template, CDR3s of TCR alpha and beta were amplified with iRepertoire arm-PCR. In TCRdb, the multiplex PCR reads were re-called with MiXCR into one record per CDR3 protein. The sample has 100,000 to 150,000 distinct CDR3 sequences; more than 20% are singletons. The sample comprised glioma tissue, nonneoplastic brain tissue, or PBMCs (not recorded which). All receptors derive from a human donor with low-grade glioma or glioblastoma, undergoing nonglioma brain surgery, or in good health (not recorded which).

The sample holds many counts of this clonotype. The CDR3 DNA sequence: TGCGCCAGCAGCCCCCAGGCGGTGGAGGGTCATGGCTACACCTTC. Translation gives CASSPQAVEGHGYTF. The chain is built from TRBV4-3 and TRBJ1-2, with D unresolved. The CDR3 is 15 residues long. V was clipped by 4 bases and J by 6 bases, with 18 bases between them. CDR1 LGHNA and CDR2 YSLEER come from the germline V gene.

This clonotype was recorded at least ten times. This chain uses TRBV4-3 with TRBJ2-1; 7 bases are shared with TRBD2. J gave up 5 bases and V 1 base, and 8 bases lay outside the gene matches. Germline loops: CDR1 LGHNA, CDR2 YSLEER. CDR3 length equals 16 residues. CDR3 sequence: CASSQGVAGRNNEQFF. The DNA for the CDR3 is TGCGCCAGCAGCCAAGGCGTAGCGGGCCGCAACAATGAGCAGTTCTTC.

As for this clonotype: One end of the junction is discordant with germline, which a read error may explain. V gene TRBV12-3 or TRBV12-4 combines with J gene TRBJ1-2; D gene uncertain. CDR3 size: 10 residues. CDR3 sequence: CASDPGGYNF. The CDR3 DNA follows: TGTGCCAGCGATCCGGGTGGCTACAACTTC.

This clonotype has at least ten counts. This chain uses TRBV28 with TRBJ1-5; 8 positions match TRBD1. This CDR3 spans 14 amino acids. Germline values: CDR1 MDHEN, CDR2 SYDVKM. The junction had 7 bases not matched to a gene; V was cut back by 5 bases and J by 7 bases. The CDR3 nucleotides are TGTGCCAGCAGTACACAGGGGGGGGCACAGCCCCAGCATTTT. Translation gives CASSTQGGAQPQHF.

This clonotype was detected only a few times. One end of the junction varies from germline; a read error may be responsible. Here the CDR3 DNA reads TGTGCCAGCCGCTTCATTGGAGGGAGCTACAATGAGCAGTTCTTC. Translated, it gives CASRFIGGSYNEQFF. The rearrangement uses TRBV7-2 and TRBJ2-1, with a weak D call TRBD2 (6 bases). The CDR3 sequence is 15 residues long. The germline V gene has CDR1 SGHTA and CDR2 FQGNSA. Filled out from reference TRBV7-2 and TRBJ2-1, the complete variable domain reads GAGVSQSPSNKVTEKGKDVELRCDPISGHTALYWYRQSLGQGLEFLIYFQGNSAPDKSGLPSDRFSAERTGGSVSTLTIQRTQQEDSAVYLCASRFIGGSYNEQFFGPGTRLTVL.

A remark on this clonotype: A much larger clone lies a single base off, so this may be a read error. The rearrangement uses TRBV5-1 and TRBJ2-5, with D possibly being TRBD1 (5 bases). V lost 3 bases, J lost 3 bases, and 12 bases lay in between. From germline, CDR1 is SGHRS and CDR2 YFSETQ. The CDR3 is 14 residues long. CDR3 sequence (DNA): TGCGCCAGCAGCTCAGGACAAGATGAAGAGACCCAGTACTTC. Its translation: CASSSGQDEETQYF.

This clonotype was detected a few times. Since a much larger clone is just one base distant, this may be a read error. J is TRBJ1-1 and V is TRBV27; D is unclear. This CDR3 comprises 13 residues. Germline CDR1 MNHEY, CDR2 SMNVEV (reference sequence). CDR3 DNA: TGTACCAGCAGTTACCTGATGAACACTGAAGCTTTCTTT. This translates into CTSSYLMNTEAFF.

This clonotype was picked up many times. This chain joins TRBV20-1 and TRBJ1-1, with a possible D match to TRBD1 (5 bases). The CDR3 spans 13 residues. With 6 bases removed from V and 0 bases from J, the gap between germline ends came to 11 bases. Germline CDR1 DFQATT, CDR2 SNEGSKA (reference sequence). CDR3 in DNA: TGCAGTGCCGTGGAGGGGATGAACACTGAAGCTTTCTTT. This codes for CSAVEGMNTEAFF.

This chain connects TRBV27 to TRBJ1-1; D call uncertain. The CDR3 totals 15 residues. The V end was cut by 3 bases, the J end by 6 bases, with 17 bases between. CDR1 and CDR2 from the germline V gene are MNHEY and SMNVEV (reference sequence). The CDR3 DNA sequence: TGTGCCAGCAGTTTCCTACCAGGCGCCGGGCCTGAAGCTTTCTTT. Its translation is CASSFLPGAGPEAFF.

This clonotype was picked up many times. This chain joins TRBV4-3 and TRBJ1-1; D gene uncertain. The germline V and J ends were trimmed by 0 bases and 0 bases, with 8 bases remaining between them. Per the germline V gene, CDR1 is LGHNA and CDR2 is YSLEER. The CDR3 sequence is 15 residues long. The CDR3 DNA sequence: TGCGCCAGCAGCCAAGATGCGGCTATGAACACTGAAGCTTTCTTT. Residues: CASSQDAAMNTEAFF.

The chain joins TRBV3-1 to TRBJ1-5; 9 bases match TRBD1. Germline CDR1 reads LGHDT; CDR2 reads YNNKEL (reference sequence). This CDR3 is built from 13 residues. V gave up 5 bases and J gave up 12 bases; unmatched junction bases: 8. The CDR3 DNA follows: TGTGCCAGCAGCTATCAGGGGGGACAGGGCCAGCATTTT. Translation: CASSYQGGQGQHF.

At least ten counts were recorded for this clonotype. V usage is TRBV15 and J usage is TRBJ2-7; D gene uncertain. The CDR3 runs 14 residues. V lost 4 bases to trimming and J lost 5 bases, with 15 bases between them. CDR1 LNHNV and CDR2 YYDKDF come from the germline V gene (reference sequence). The CDR3 coding sequence is TGTGCCACCAGCATTAATATCCCATCTCACGAGCAGTACTTC. Its protein is CATSINIPSHEQYF.

To note about this clonotype: It is likely a read error, because the conserved phenylalanine at the end of the CDR3 is missing. The CDR3 bases are TGTGCCAGCAGCTCGGAGGGGACAGGTTCCTACAATGAGCAGTTCTCC. Translated: CASSSEGTGSYNEQFS. The V gene is TRBV7-2, the J gene TRBJ2-1, with TRBD1 identical over 8 bases. V lost 4 bases to trimming and J lost 1 base; unmatched junction nucleotides: 6. There are 16 residues in the CDR3. The germline V gene has CDR1 SGHTA and CDR2 FQGNSA.

This clonotype was observed many times. The V call is TRBV6-6, the J call TRBJ1-2, with a possible D match to TRBD1 (6 bases). Per germline, CDR1 MNHNY and CDR2 SVGAGI (reference sequence). This CDR3 has 14 residues. V lost 4 bases, J lost 7 bases, and 16 bases lay in between. The CDR3 DNA reads as TGTGCCAGCAGTTCACTCGAGGGGGGTGGTGGCTACACCTTC. It encodes CASSSLEGGGGYTF.

As regards this clonotype: Because the CDR3's place on the DNA is in doubt, the DNA is left out and the CDR3 is given as listed by TCRdb. The chain couples TRBV7-9 to TRBJ1-1; TRBD1 was called by the table and not checked on the DNA. Per the germline V gene, CDR1 is SEHNR and CDR2 is FQNEAQ (reference sequence). Counting both end residues, the CDR3 totals 20 amino acids. CDR3 region: CASSFYICSANGQVTTEAFF.

Turning to this clonotype: Being one base from a much bigger clone, this may be a read error. V and J are TRBV7-2 and TRBJ2-1; D possibly uses TRBD1 or TRBD2 (5 bases each). CDR1 and CDR2 from the germline V gene are SGHTA and FQGNSA. The CDR3 length is 15 residues. V dropped 4 bases and J dropped 0 bases, with 10 bases sitting between them. CDR3 in amino acids: CASSSRGTSYNEQFF. The CDR3 region has the DNA TGTGCCAGCAGCTCCAGAGGGACCTCCTACAATGAGCAGTTCTTC.

This clonotype was seen at least ten times. V is TRBV7-8 and J is TRBJ2-4; D is possibly TRBD1 (6 bases). Looked up from germline, CDR1 is SGHVS and CDR2 is FQNEAQ. The CDR3 covers 13 residues. V lost 4 bases to trimming and J lost 4 bases, with 8 bases between them. The chain's CDR3 is CASSSGQKNIQYF. The CDR3 DNA reads as TGTGCCAGCAGCTCCGGACAGAAAAACATTCAGTACTTC.

For this clonotype: A clone one base away is much larger, so this may be a read error. The V gene is TRBV10-2, the J gene TRBJ2-7; 7 nucleotides match TRBD2. From germline, CDR1 is WSHSY and CDR2 SAAADI. The trim removed 5 bases at V and 4 bases at J, leaving 11 bases unmatched. The CDR3 has 15 residues. CDR3 coding DNA: TGCGCCAGCAGTCAAGCTAGCGGACTTCCTTACGAGCAGTACTTC. Amino acid sequence: CASSQASGLPYEQYF.

This clonotype was seen repeatedly, ten times or more. The CDR3 reads CATARTEHTDTQYF. In nucleotides, the CDR3 is TGCGCCACCGCCCGGACAGAGCACACAGATACGCAGTATTTT. The chain uses TRBV5-1 and TRBJ2-3; TRBD1 is a possible D gene (6 bases). CDR1 and CDR2 from the germline V gene are SGHRS and YFSETQ. The CDR3 extends over 14 amino acids. V lost 9 bases, J lost 2 bases, and 16 bases lay in between.

This clonotype was seen only a few times. The chain joins TRBV7-2 to TRBJ2-7, with D hard to call. Per germline, CDR1 SGHTA and CDR2 FQGNSA. This CDR3 region has 14 residues. The germline V and J ends were trimmed by 1 base and 0 bases, with 7 bases remaining between them. Written as DNA, the CDR3 is TGTGCCAGCAGCTTAGGCGGCAACTCCTACGAGCAGTACTTC. Protein product: CASSLGGNSYEQYF.

This clonotype has ten or more counts. The rearrangement joins TRBV4-2 to TRBJ1-2, with a weak D call TRBD1 (6 bases). V was cut by 1 base and J by 3 bases, with 12 bases left in between. Germline lookup yields CDR1 LGHNA and CDR2 YNFKEQ. This CDR3 has 15 amino acids. The CDR3 loop reads CASSQAADSHYGYTF. CDR3 nucleotide sequence: TGTGCCAGCAGCCAAGCCGCGGACAGCCACTATGGCTACACCTTC.

A word on this clonotype: No conserved phenylalanine or tryptophan ends this CDR3, so it is likely a read error. The chain uses TRBV6-6 and TRBJ2-1, with D uncertain. The V and J ends lost 0 bases and 7 bases respectively, with 7 bases between them. The CDR3 is made up of 13 amino acids. CDR1 and CDR2 from the germline V gene are MNHNY and SVGAGI (reference sequence). CDR3 nucleotide sequence: TGTGCCAGCAGTTACTCGAGATCTAATGAGCAGTTCGTC. Its translation is CASSYSRSNEQFV.

This clonotype was counted ten times or more. This chain links TRBV7-2 with TRBJ1-5, with a weak D call TRBD1 (5 bases). Germline V gene lookup returns CDR1 SGHTA and CDR2 FQGNSA. Trimming took off 3 bases at V and 8 bases at J, with 11 bases between the two ends. This CDR3 region has 13 residues. CDR3 DNA: TGTGCCAGCAGCTTTGGAGGGACGGAGCCCCAGCATTTT. It yields the protein CASSFGGTEPQHF.

This clonotype showed up just a few times. The chain links TRBV3-1 to TRBJ2-7; 8 bases fit TRBD2. The CDR3 length is 17 residues. With V trimmed by 0 bases and J by 6 bases, 13 bases remained unmatched. CDR1 is LGHDT, CDR2 YNNKEL, per germline (reference sequence). In DNA form, the CDR3 reads TGTGCCAGCAGCCAAGATCGGTTTAGCGGGAACTTCTCCGAGCAGTACTTC. This translates into CASSQDRFSGNFSEQYF.

This chain's CDR3 is CASSYLTSRGETQYF. The CDR3 bases are TGTGCCAGCAGTTACTTGACTAGCCGGGGAGAGACCCAGTACTTC. The J gene is TRBJ2-5, the V gene TRBV6-5, with 7 bases aligning to TRBD2. Trimming removed 1 base from V and 4 bases from J; junction bases left unmatched: 6. Germline V gives CDR1 MNHEY, CDR2 SVGAGI. CDR3 length equals 15 residues.

This rearrangement joins TRBV28 to TRBJ1-5; 7 positions match TRBD1. CDR1 is MDHEN and CDR2 is SYDVKM in the germline V gene. V gave up 7 bases and J gave up 11 bases; unmatched junction bases: 14. This CDR3 is 14 amino acids long. CDR3 sequence reads: CASTMTGRRETQHF. The CDR3 nucleotides read TGTGCCAGCACCATGACAGGGAGGAGGGAGACCCAGCATTTT.

Of note for this clonotype: Possible read error: a much larger clone is one base away. The J gene is TRBJ2-7, the V gene TRBV6-1; 10 bases align to TRBD1. The germline V gene has CDR1 MNHNS and CDR2 SASEGT. The CDR3 has 14 residues. The CDR3 loop is CASSSGQGFYGQYF. CDR3 DNA: TGTGCCAGCAGTTCGGGACAGGGGTTCTACGGGCAGTACTTC.

This clonotype was detected many times. This rearrangement joins TRBV12-3 or TRBV12-4 to TRBJ2-7; D uncertain. V lost 2 bases and J 7 bases, leaving 12 bases between the germline ends. CDR3 size: 13 residues. The CDR3 sequence: CASSLSPTWEQYF. The CDR3 DNA is TGTGCCAGCAGTTTATCCCCCACCTGGGAGCAGTACTTC.

This clonotype was seen a few times. V gene TRBV5-1 combines with J gene TRBJ2-3; 10 positions agree with TRBD1. This CDR3 spans 15 amino acids. The germline V gene encodes CDR1 SGHRS and CDR2 YFSETQ. V was pared by 3 bases and J by 5 bases, with 6 bases of the junction left unmatched. The CDR3 DNA sequence: TGCGCCAGCAGCTCAGACAGGGGGCGCGGAGATACGCAGTATTTT. This encodes CASSSDRGRGDTQYF. Full variable domain (missing parts from reference TRBV5-1 and TRBJ2-3): KAGVTQTPRYLIKTRGQQVTLSCSPISGHRSVSWYQQTPGQGLQFLFEYFSETQRNKGNFPGRFSGRQFSNSRSEMNVSTLELGDSALYLCASSSDRGRGDTQYFGPGTRLTVL.

This clonotype was seen at least ten times. The chain carries TRBV20-1 and TRBJ2-7, with a possible D match to TRBD2 (7 bases). The CDR3 spans 12 residues. V was trimmed by 5 bases and J by 4 bases, leaving 12 bases between them. Germline V gene sequence: CDR1 DFQATT, CDR2 SNEGSKA (reference sequence). The CDR3 reads CSAGGGQYEQYF. CDR3 bases: TGCAGTGCTGGCGGGGGCCAGTACGAGCAGTACTTC.

Ten or more counts support this clonotype. The chain has TRBV7-9 and TRBJ1-4, with D possibly being TRBD1 (6 bases). CDR1 SEHNR and CDR2 FQNEAQ come from the germline V gene (reference sequence). The CDR3 runs 13 residues. V lost 4 bases and J 6 bases, leaving 9 bases between the germline ends. The CDR3 coding sequence is TGTGCCAGCAGCTCGGACAGCGATGAAAAACTGTTTTTT. Translation gives CASSSDSDEKLFF.

About this clonotype: Its ends do not fully match the called genes, so a read error is possible. The chain is built from TRBV12-3 or TRBV12-4 and TRBJ1-4; 7 nucleotides align to TRBD1. The CDR3 runs to 14 residues. The CDR3 bases are TGTGCCAGCAGTTTGCAGGGGGGTAATGGAAAACTGTTTTTT. This gives the protein CASSLQGGNGKLFF.